Listed below are T cell receptor beta chains from one sample, sequenced in a study of patients and donors after allogeneic stem cell transplantation. TCRdb independently ran MiXCR on the RT-PCR reads; one entry per CDR3 protein. The sample records roughly 960,000 distinct CDR3 sequences, roughly 18% being singletons. The sample taken for sequencing was blood, either unsorted or a sorted T cell fraction (not recorded which). Source of these receptors: a human donor who was either an allogeneic HSCT recipient or a stem cell or donor lymphocyte infusion donor (not recorded which). It is not recorded whose cells these are; they may come from a transplant donor. Each CDR3 is given with its conserved first and last residue. A D gene is named only where the DNA matches it firmly. The size field is filled for only some rows; it gives once, few, many or a size class.

TRBJ2-1	few	TRBV29-1	NA	TGCAGCGTTGAGCCCAGACAGTGGGGCAATGAGCAGTTCTTC	CSVEPRQWGNEQFF
TRBJ2-2	NA	TRBV20-1	NA	TGCAGTGCTAGGGACATTAACACCGGGGAGCTGTTTTTT	CSARDINTGELFF
TRBJ1-4	NA	TRBV4-3	NA	TGCGCCAGCAGCCTCGGGTTTTATGAAAAACTGTTTTTT	CASSLGFYEKLFF
TRBJ1-1	few	TRBV20-1	NA	TGCAGTGTTAAGTGGACGGGCAGGGGAGCTTTCTTT	CSVKWTGRGAFF
TRBJ1-6	few	TRBV18	NA	TGTGCCAGCTCACTATCAAACCCGGACAGTCGTTCACCCCTCCACTTT	CASSLSNPDSRSPLHF
TRBJ2-3	NA	TRBV7-8	NA	TGTGCCAGCAGCTTAGGGCAGGGGCCCTTCACAGATACGCAGTATTTT	CASSLGQGPFTDTQYF
TRBJ2-7	few	TRBV20-1	TRBD1	TGCAGTGTTATACAGGGGGTCGGCGAGCAGTACTTC	CSVIQGVGEQYF
TRBJ2-2	NA	TRBV3-1	TRBD2	TGTGCCAGCAGCCAACTTGGCGGGAGTAGGACCGGGGAGCTGTTTTTT	CASSQLGGSRTGELFF
TRBJ2-3	few	TRBV20-1	NA	TGCAGTGCTTGCAGGGTAGGGGGACACACAGATACGCAGTATTTT	CSACRVGGHTDTQYF
TRBJ1-5	few	TRBV7-8	NA	TGTGCCAGCAGCTTAGTGGATGCGGGGTACAGCAATCAGCCCCAGCATTTT	CASSLVDAGYSNQPQHF
TRBJ2-3	few	TRBV7-6	TRBD2	TGTGCCAGCAGCTTAGGGGGAGCGGGGGGTGCGGATACGCAGTATTTT	CASSLGGAGGADTQYF
TRBJ2-7	many	TRBV27	TRBD2	TGTGCCAGCAGCTTAGGGACTACCTACGAGCAGTACTTC	CASSLGTTYEQYF
TRBJ2-3	NA	TRBV14	TRBD2	TGTGCCAGCAGCCGTAGCGGGAGGAGCACAGATACGCAGTATTTT	CASSRSGRSTDTQYF
TRBJ1-1	few	TRBV7-9	NA	TGTGCCAGCAGCTTCGGGGCAATGAGTACTGAAGCTTTCTTT	CASSFGAMSTEAFF
TRBJ2-7	NA	TRBV28	NA	TGTGCCAGCAGTTTAAGGGTCCTGTTCTACGAGCAGTACTTC	CASSLRVLFYEQYF
TRBJ1-2	few	TRBV24-1	TRBD1	TGTGCCACCAGTGATCCGACAGGGGTTAACTATGGCTACACCTTC	CATSDPTGVNYGYTF
TRBJ1-5	NA	TRBV4-1	TRBD1	TGCGCCAGCAGCCCCGGGGACAGGGGCCATAGCAATCAGCCCCAGCATTTT	CASSPGDRGHSNQPQHF
TRBJ2-3	NA	TRBV11-2	TRBD2	TGTGCCAGCAGCTCAAGGCGACTAGCGGGGACTAGCACAGATACGCAGTATTTT	CASSSRRLAGTSTDTQYF
TRBJ1-2	few	TRBV27	NA	TGTGCCAGCAGACGATCCGGGACAAACTATGGCTACACCTTC	CASRRSGTNYGYTF
TRBJ2-7	NA	TRBV4-2	NA	TGTGCCAGCAAGGGCCTAGGATTATCCTACGAGCAGTACTTC	CASKGLGLSYEQYF
TRBJ2-2	few	TRBV2	TRBD2	TGTGCCAGCAGTGCGGTCACGGCGGGAGGGGAAACGAACACCGGGGAGCTGTTTTTT	CASSAVTAGGETNTGELFF
TRBJ2-5	NA	TRBV3-1	TRBD1	TGTGCCAGCAGCCCGGACAGGGACTCCCAAGAAGGGGCCCAGTACTTC	CASSPDRDSQEGAQYF
TRBJ2-1	few	TRBV25-1	TRBD2	TGTGCCAGCAGGGCTAGCGGGAGACCCACCTACAATGAGCAGTTCTTC	CASRASGRPTYNEQFF
TRBJ2-1	few	TRBV29-1	NA	TGCAGCGTTCGGCACAATGAGCAGTTCTTC	CSVRHNEQFF
TRBJ2-7	many	TRBV12-3/TRBV12-4	NA	TGTGCCAGCAGTCCAAAAAGACAAGGGTTTTTCTACGAGCAGTACTTC	CASSPKRQGFFYEQYF
TRBJ1-4	NA	TRBV24-1	NA	TGTGCCACCAGTGATTCGGGAGGGACCGGGGAAAAACTGTTTTTT	CATSDSGGTGEKLFF
TRBJ2-2	NA	TRBV27	NA	TGTGCCAGCACGTCAGCCATTGCGAACACCGGGGAGCTGTTTTTT	CASTSAIANTGELFF
TRBJ1-2	few	TRBV7-9	TRBD1	TGTGCCAGCAGTTCACAGGGGGCGCTTGGCTACACCTTC	CASSSQGALGYTF
TRBJ1-6	NA	TRBV2	NA	TGTGCCAGCAGTGATGGTGGGTCTAATTCACCCCTCCACTTT	CASSDGGSNSPLHF
TRBJ1-2	many	TRBV20-1	NA	TGCAGTGCTAGGATGCAGGGGATTCAATATGGCTACACCTTC	CSARMQGIQYGYTF
TRBJ1-2	few	TRBV19	NA	TGTGCCAGTACCGAGTGGGGGCGAGGCTACACCTTC	CASTEWGRGYTF
TRBJ2-3	NA	TRBV12-3/TRBV12-4	TRBD1	TGTGCCAGCAGTTTTGATCGACAGGGATTCACAGATACGCAGTATTTT	CASSFDRQGFTDTQYF
TRBJ2-1	NA	TRBV12-3/TRBV12-4	NA	TGTGCCAGCAGCACCTTCTACGGCCCCAATGAGCAGTTCTTC	CASSTFYGPNEQFF
TRBJ1-2	NA	TRBV25-1	TRBD1	TGTGCCAGCAGTGAACTTGGGGGACAGGGGGATGGCTACACCTTC	CASSELGGQGDGYTF
TRBJ2-1	NA	TRBV9	NA	TGTGCCAGCAGCGTAGGGCATACACACAATGAGCAGTTCTTC	CASSVGHTHNEQFF
TRBJ2-7	few	TRBV7-2	NA	TGTGCCAGCAGCCCCTACCCGGGATACGAGCAGTACTTC	CASSPYPGYEQYF
TRBJ2-3	few	TRBV7-8	TRBD1	TGTGCCAGCAGCTTAGCGGACAGGGGGGGAGATACGCAGTATTTT	CASSLADRGGDTQYF
TRBJ2-5	NA	TRBV6-1	TRBD1	TGTGCCAGCAGTCCTGGGACAGCCACGAGGACCCAGTACTTC	CASSPGTATRTQYF
TRBJ2-2	NA	TRBV29-1	TRBD1	TGCAGCGTTGAAGATTGGCCAGGGGGTGGAGGGGAGCTGTTTTTT	CSVEDWPGGGGELFF
TRBJ1-3	few	TRBV14	NA	TGTGCCAGCAGCCAAGATCGGTATTCAGGGGTTGGGCCCTCTGGAAACACCATATATTTT	CASSQDRYSGVGPSGNTIYF
TRBJ2-1	few	TRBV20-1	NA	TGCAGTGCTAGAATAGACTCCGACCGGGGGAATGAGCAGTTCTTC	CSARIDSDRGNEQFF
TRBJ2-7	few	TRBV5-1	TRBD2	TGCGCCAGCAGCTCACTAGCGGGAGGACACGAGCAGTACTTC	CASSSLAGGHEQYF
TRBJ2-2	few	TRBV6-2/TRBV6-3	TRBD1	TGTGCCAGCAGTTACCCATTGGGACAGGGGCTCACCGGGGAGCTGTTTTTT	CASSYPLGQGLTGELFF
TRBJ2-4	few	TRBV5-1	NA	TGCGCCAGCAGCTTGGATGGGGGGCGGACTGGAAACATTCAGTACTTC	CASSLDGGRTGNIQYF
TRBJ2-1	NA	TRBV14	TRBD2	TGTGCCAGCAGCCAAGATCTAACTAGCGGGCGAATAACCCCTCAATCCTACAATGAGCAGTTCTTC	CASSQDLTSGRITPQSYNEQFF
TRBJ1-5	few	TRBV7-2	NA	TGTGCCAGCAGCTTTGCCGGGAATCAGCCCCAGCATTTT	CASSFAGNQPQHF
TRBJ1-1	many	TRBV11-2	NA	TGTGCCAGCAGCTTAAGTCCGGGGAACACTGAAGCTTTCTTT	CASSLSPGNTEAFF
TRBJ2-3	NA	TRBV9	TRBD2	TGTGCCAGCAGCGTAGCTAGCGGGGATGGAGATACGCAGTATTTT	CASSVASGDGDTQYF
TRBJ2-7	few	TRBV12-3/TRBV12-4	NA	TGTGCCAGCAGTTTCTTGGCGGGGCTAGGGGAGCAGTACTTC	CASSFLAGLGEQYF
TRBJ2-2	NA	TRBV7-2	NA	TGTGCCAGCAGCCGTCAGAAGACCGGGGAGCTGTTTTTT	CASSRQKTGELFF
TRBJ1-2	few	TRBV11-2	TRBD1	TGTGCCAGCAGTTCGCCAGGGGGGAGCACCTTC	CASSSPGGSTF
TRBJ2-6	many	TRBV25-1	NA	TGTGCCAGCAGTGTAGGGGCAAGGGACTCTGGGGCCAACGTCCTGACTTTC	CASSVGARDSGANVLTF